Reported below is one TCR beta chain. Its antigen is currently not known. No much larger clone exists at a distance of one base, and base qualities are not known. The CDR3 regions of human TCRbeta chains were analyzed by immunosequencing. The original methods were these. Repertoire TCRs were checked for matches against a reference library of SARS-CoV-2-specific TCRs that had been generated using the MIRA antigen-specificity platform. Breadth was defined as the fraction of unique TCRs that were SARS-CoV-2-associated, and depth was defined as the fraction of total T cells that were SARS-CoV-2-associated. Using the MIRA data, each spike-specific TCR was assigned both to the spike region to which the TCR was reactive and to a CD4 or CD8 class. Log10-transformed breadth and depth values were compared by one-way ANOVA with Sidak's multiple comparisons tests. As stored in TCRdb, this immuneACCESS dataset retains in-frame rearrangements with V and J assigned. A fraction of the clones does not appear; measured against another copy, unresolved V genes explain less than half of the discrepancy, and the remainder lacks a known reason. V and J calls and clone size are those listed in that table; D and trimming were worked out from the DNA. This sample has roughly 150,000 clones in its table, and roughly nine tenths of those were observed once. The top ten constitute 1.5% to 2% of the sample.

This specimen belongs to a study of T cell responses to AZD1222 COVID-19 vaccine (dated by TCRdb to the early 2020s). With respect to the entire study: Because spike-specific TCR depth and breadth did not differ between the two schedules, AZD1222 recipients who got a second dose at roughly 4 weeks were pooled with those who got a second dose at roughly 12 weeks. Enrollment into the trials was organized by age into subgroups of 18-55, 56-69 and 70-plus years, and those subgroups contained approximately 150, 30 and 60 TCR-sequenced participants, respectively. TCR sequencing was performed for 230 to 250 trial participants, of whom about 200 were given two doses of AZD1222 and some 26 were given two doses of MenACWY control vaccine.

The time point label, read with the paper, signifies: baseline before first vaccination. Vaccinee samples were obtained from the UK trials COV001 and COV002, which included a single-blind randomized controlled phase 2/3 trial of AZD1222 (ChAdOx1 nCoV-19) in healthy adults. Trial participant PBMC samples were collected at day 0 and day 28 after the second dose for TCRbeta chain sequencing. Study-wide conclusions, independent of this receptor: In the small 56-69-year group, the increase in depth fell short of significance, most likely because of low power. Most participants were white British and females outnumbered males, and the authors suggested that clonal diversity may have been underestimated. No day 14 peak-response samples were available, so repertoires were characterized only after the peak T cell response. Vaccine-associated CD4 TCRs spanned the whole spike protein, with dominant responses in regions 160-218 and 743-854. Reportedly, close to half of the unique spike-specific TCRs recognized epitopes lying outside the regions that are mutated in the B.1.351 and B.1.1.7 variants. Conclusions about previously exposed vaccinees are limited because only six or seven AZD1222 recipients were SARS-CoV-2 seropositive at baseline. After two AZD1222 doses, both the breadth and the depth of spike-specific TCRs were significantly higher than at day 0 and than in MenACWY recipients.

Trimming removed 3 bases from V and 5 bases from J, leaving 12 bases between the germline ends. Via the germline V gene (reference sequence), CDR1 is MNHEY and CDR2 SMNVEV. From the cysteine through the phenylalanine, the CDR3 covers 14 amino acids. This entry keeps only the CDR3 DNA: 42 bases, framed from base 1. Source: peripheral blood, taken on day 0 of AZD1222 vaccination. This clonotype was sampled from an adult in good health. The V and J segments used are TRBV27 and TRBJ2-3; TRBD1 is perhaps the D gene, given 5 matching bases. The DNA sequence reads TGTGCCAGCAGTTTTATGACAGCCCTAGATACGCAGTATTTT. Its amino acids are CASSFMTALDTQYF.